This passage covers 31 T cell receptor beta chains from one sample sequenced in a study of neoadjuvant nivolumab and ipilimumab in lung cancer. Using immunoSEQ multiplex PCR, the repertoire was profiled, and TCRdb retains in-frame clones only, with some absent. The sample records approximately 8,400 clones, about four fifths being singletons. This specimen was adjacent normal lung tissue, taken after neoadjuvant nivolumab, alone or with ipilimumab, at or shortly before surgery. These receptors came from an adult with non-small cell lung cancer.

This chain links TRBV5-1 with TRBJ2-7, with a possible D match to TRBD2 (7 bases). In germline, CDR1 is SGHRS, CDR2 YFSETQ. The CDR3 runs to 14 residues. The germline V and J ends were trimmed by 4 bases and 5 bases, with 16 bases remaining between them. The CDR3: CASSDPRGAHEQYF. CDR3 nucleotide sequence: TGCGCCAGCAGCGACCCTCGGGGGGCTCACGAGCAGTACTTC.

This clone has just a few counts. The chain carries TRBV7-2 and TRBJ2-7, with D uncertain. The CDR3 covers 13 residues. Per the germline V gene, CDR1 is SGHTA and CDR2 is FQGNSA. Trimming took 1 base from V and 4 from J, leaving 8 bases between them. The CDR3 sequence: CASSLDRGYEQYF. Written as DNA, the CDR3 is TGTGCCAGCAGCTTAGACCGAGGATACGAGCAGTACTTC.

The chain links TRBV9 to TRBJ2-1, with D possibly being TRBD2 (7 bases). The CDR3 sequence is 16 residues long. CDR1 is SGDLS, CDR2 YYNGEE, per germline. V lost 0 bases and J lost 3, with 13 bases in between. The DNA of the CDR3 is TGTGCCAGCAGCGTAGGAGTGAGGGGGGGCTACAATGAGCAGTTCTTC. Protein sequence: CASSVGVRGGYNEQFF.

The chain links TRBV19 to TRBJ1-6; no definite D call. Germline V CDR1 and CDR2: LNHDA, SQIVND (reference sequence). The CDR3 sequence is 13 residues long. Trimming pared 7 bases from V and 1 base from J, leaving 5 bases between. The CDR3 loop reads CASMGSYNSPLHF. DNA of the CDR3: TGTGCCAGTATGGGATCCTATAATTCACCCCTCCACTTT.

The chain uses TRBV2 and TRBJ2-1; D gene ambiguous. V lost 3 bases and J 9 bases, leaving 9 bases between the germline ends. There are 12 residues in the CDR3. Germline V gives CDR1 SNHLY, CDR2 FYNNEI. The CDR3 sequence is CASSDPLGEQFF. In DNA form, the CDR3 reads TGTGCCAGCAGTGATCCCCTAGGTGAGCAGTTCTTC.

The chain links TRBV6-4 to TRBJ1-2; D is ambiguous. This CDR3 has 15 residues. Looked up from germline, CDR1 is MRHNA and CDR2 is SNTAGT. The V and J ends lost 3 bases and 0 bases respectively, with 11 bases between them. Here the CDR3 reads CASSECQIANYGYTF. CDR3 nucleotide sequence: TGTGCCAGCAGTGAATGTCAGATAGCTAACTATGGCTACACCTTC.

This clone has a handful of counts. In the same sample, other DNA sequences code for this CDR3. The V call is TRBV5-1, the J call TRBJ1-6, with D maybe TRBD1 (5 bases). The CDR3 spans 15 residues. CDR1 is SGHRS, CDR2 YFSETQ, per germline. V gave up 0 bases and J gave up 6 bases, with 10 bases separating them. For the CDR3, the DNA is TGCGCCAGCAGCTTGGACCGGGGCCCTAATTCACCCCTCCACTTT. It translates to CASSLDRGPNSPLHF. Using reference TRBV5-1 and TRBJ1-6 for the parts outside the CDR3, the full variable domain is KAGVTQTPRYLIKTRGQQVTLSCSPISGHRSVSWYQQTPGQGLQFLFEYFSETQRNKGNFPGRFSGRQFSNSRSEMNVSTLELGDSALYLCASSLDRGPNSPLHFGNGTRLTVT.

J is TRBJ1-1 and V is TRBV13; 11 positions match TRBD1. CDR3 length: 19 residues. Per the germline V gene, CDR1 is PRHDT and CDR2 is FYEKMQ (reference sequence). Germline trimming cut 2 bases from V and 8 bases from J; bases unmatched to any gene: 19. CDR3 residues: CASSLIGVLLGQGEKEAFF. CDR3 in DNA: TGTGCCAGCAGCTTAATCGGCGTTCTGTTGGGACAGGGGGAGAAAGAAGCTTTCTTT.

For the CDR3, the DNA is TGTGCCAGCAGCTTACCAGGGGCCCTCATCTCTGGGGCCAACGTCCTGACTTTC. Its protein is CASSLPGALISGANVLTF. The chain has TRBV7-9 and TRBJ2-6, with a tentative D call TRBD1 (6 bases). V was clipped by 2 bases and J by 0 bases, with 14 bases between them. This CDR3 contains 18 residues. Germline V lookup: CDR1 SEHNR, CDR2 FQNEAQ (reference sequence).

The chain has TRBV5-1 and TRBJ2-1; the match to TRBD2 covers 8 bases. The CDR3 spans 16 residues. CDR1 and CDR2 (germline): SGHRS, YFSETQ. With V trimmed by 4 bases and J by 4 bases, 10 bases remained unmatched. CDR3 DNA sequence: TGCGCCAGCAGCCCGGCGAGGAGCGGGGGTTACAATGAGCAGTTCTTC. Encoded protein: CASSPARSGGYNEQFF.

The chain joins TRBV12-5 to TRBJ2-7; 9 positions agree with TRBD1. Germline CDR1 and CDR2: LGHNT and FRNRAP. This CDR3 spans 13 amino acids. After removal of 8 bases from V and 7 bases from J, the junction contained 9 bases not matched to a gene. DNA for the CDR3: TGTGCTAGTAGAAGGACAGGGGCGAGGGAGCAGTACTTC. Amino acid sequence: CASRRTGAREQYF.

CDR3 sequence (DNA): TGTGCCGCGTGGACAGGGGACTCTGATGGCTACACCTTC. This codes for CAAWTGDSDGYTF. The V and J genes are TRBV6-4 and TRBJ1-2; 9 bases fit TRBD1. The germline gives CDR1 MRHNA, CDR2 SNTAGT. This CDR3 is 13 amino acids long. J was trimmed by 6 bases and V by 11 bases; bases with no gene match: 10.

The rearrangement uses TRBV11-2 and TRBJ1-1, with TRBD1 matching over 8 bases. V lost 4 bases to trimming and J lost 4 bases; unmatched junction nucleotides: 8. CDR3 length: 15 amino acids. The V gene's germline CDR1 is SGHAT and CDR2 FQNNGV. The CDR3 reads CASSWGTGQVTEAFF. The CDR3, as DNA: TGTGCCAGCAGCTGGGGGACAGGACAGGTCACTGAAGCTTTCTTT. Complete variable domain (other parts from reference TRBV11-2 and TRBJ1-1): EAGVAQSPRYKIIEKRQSVAFWCNPISGHATLYWYQQILGQGPKLLIQFQNNGVVDDSQLPKDRFSAERLKGVDSTLKIQPAKLEDSAVYLCASSWGTGQVTEAFFGQGTRLTVV.

CDR3 region: CASSLRSTGNTEAFF. The CDR3 DNA is TGTGCCAGCAGCTTACGGTCTACAGGGAACACTGAAGCTTTCTTT. V gene TRBV11-2 combines with J gene TRBJ1-1; possibly TRBD1 for D (5 bases). V lost 2 bases and J lost 1, with 11 bases in between. In germline, CDR1 is SGHAT, CDR2 FQNNGV. The CDR3 covers 15 residues.

This chain connects TRBV5-6 to TRBJ1-6; the D gene is possibly TRBD1 (5 bases). Trimming removed 5 bases at V and 13 bases at J, with 19 bases between. Germline values: CDR1 SGHDT, CDR2 YYEEEE. This CDR3 region has 14 residues. For the CDR3, the DNA is TGTGCCAGCAGACTAGGACATCCCAAATCCCCCCTCCACTTT. This codes for CASRLGHPKSPLHF.

This clone has just one count. This rearrangement joins TRBV2 to TRBJ1-6; the D is unclear. CDR1 is SNHLY, CDR2 FYNNEI, per germline. This CDR3 has 15 amino acids. V lost 3 bases and J 6 bases, leaving 12 bases between the germline ends. CDR3 sequence: CASSDVSGPNSPLHF. The CDR3 DNA sequence: TGTGCCAGCAGTGACGTCAGCGGCCCTAATTCACCCCTCCACTTT.

The chain uses TRBV6-5 and TRBJ1-4; D might be TRBD1 (5 bases). CDR1 and CDR2 from the germline V gene are MNHEY and SVGAGI. CDR3 length equals 13 residues. V gave up 7 bases and J gave up 7 bases, with 13 bases separating them. The CDR3 loop is CASTEAGSEKLFF. The CDR3 DNA follows: TGTGCCAGCACCGAGGCAGGGAGTGAAAAACTGTTTTTT.

The gene calls are TRBV5-4 and TRBJ1-6; no clear D gene. Trimming left V 3 bases short and J 6 bases short, with 13 bases between. The CDR3 loop spans 15 amino acids. Germline V gene lookup returns CDR1 SGHNT and CDR2 YYREEE (reference sequence). The CDR3 DNA reads as TGTGCCAGCAGCTGGGGAGGTTCTCGTAATTCACCCCTCCACTTT. Translation: CASSWGGSRNSPLHF.

V is TRBV6-5 and J is TRBJ2-7, with D perhaps matching TRBD1 or TRBD2 (7 bases each). V lost 2 bases and J 5 bases, leaving 13 bases between the germline ends. The CDR3 has 14 residues. Germline V gives CDR1 MNHEY, CDR2 SVGAGI. CDR3 in DNA: TGTGCCAGCAGTTACCTGGCAGGGGGGGACGAGCAGTACTTC. Translating gives CASSYLAGGDEQYF.

The chain uses TRBV9 and TRBJ1-2; a weak D match, TRBD1 (6 bases). Trimming pared 0 bases from V and 9 bases from J, leaving 15 bases between. Germline V gene data show CDR1 as SGDLS and CDR2 as YYNGEE. This CDR3 region has 14 residues. The CDR3 DNA reads as TGTGCCAGCAGCGTAGAGCCAGGGGTTGCTAGCTACACCTTC. It codes for CASSVEPGVASYTF.

This clone has a single count. CDR3 region: CASSSVRGDTQYF. The CDR3 DNA reads TGTGCCAGCAGCTCAGTCCGGGGCGATACGCAGTATTTT. V is TRBV5-6 and J is TRBJ2-3; D is tentatively TRBD1 or TRBD2 (5 bases each). The CDR3 length is 13 residues. Germline assignment: CDR1 SGHDT and CDR2 YYEEEE. Trimming left V 3 bases short and J 6 bases short, with 11 bases between.

V and J are TRBV4-1 and TRBJ1-5, with no clear D. V shed 0 bases and J shed 4 bases, with 4 bases lying between them. Germline CDR1 MGHRA, CDR2 YSYEKL. The CDR3 is made up of 13 amino acids. CDR3 in DNA: TGCGCCAGCAGCCAAGATGGGAATCAGCCCCAGCATTTT. Translating gives CASSQDGNQPQHF.

CDR3 amino acids: CASSREYEQYF. The DNA for the CDR3 is TGCGCCAGCAGCCGCGAGTACGAGCAGTACTTC. The rearrangement joins TRBV5-1 to TRBJ2-7; D unclear. The germline V and J ends were trimmed by 4 bases and 4 bases, with 6 bases remaining between them. The V gene's germline CDR1 is SGHRS and CDR2 YFSETQ. The CDR3 contains 11 residues.

The V and J genes are TRBV5-1 and TRBJ2-1, with 13 bases lining up with TRBD2. Germline lookup yields CDR1 SGHRS and CDR2 YFSETQ. The CDR3 is 15 amino acids. The trim removed 4 bases at V and 4 bases at J, leaving 2 bases unmatched. CDR3 sequence reads: CASSAGLAGYNEQFF. CDR3 DNA: TGCGCCAGCAGCGCGGGACTAGCGGGGTACAATGAGCAGTTCTTC.

The rearrangement links TRBV6-1 to TRBJ1-1; the match to TRBD1 covers 8 bases. The germline V gene has CDR1 MNHNS and CDR2 SASEGT. The CDR3 is made up of 12 amino acids. Trimming removed 3 bases from V and 9 bases from J; junction bases left unmatched: 3. CDR3 region: CASSERTGQAFF. The CDR3 nucleotides read TGTGCCAGCAGTGAGAGGACAGGGCAAGCTTTCTTT.

This chain links TRBV6-1 with TRBJ2-5, with D possibly matching TRBD1 (5 bases). The germline V and J ends were trimmed by 2 bases and 5 bases, with 12 bases remaining between them. Per the germline V gene, CDR1 is MNHNS and CDR2 is SASEGT. CDR3 length: 14 residues. CDR3 amino acids: CASSEMRQRETQYF. The CDR3 DNA reads as TGTGCCAGCAGTGAAATGCGACAGAGGGAGACCCAGTACTTC.

The chain is built from TRBV25-1 and TRBJ2-3; D tentatively fits TRBD1 or TRBD2 (5 bases each). Trimming stripped 1 base from V and 0 bases from J, with 5 bases between. The V gene's germline CDR1 is MGHDK and CDR2 SYGVNS. CDR3 size: 14 residues. CDR3 region: CASSEWDSTDTQYF. The CDR3 DNA reads as TGTGCCAGCAGTGAATGGGACAGCACAGATACGCAGTATTTT.

V and J are TRBV7-3 and TRBJ2-7; 10 bases line up with TRBD1. Germline loops: CDR1 SGHTA, CDR2 FQGTGA. The CDR3 extends over 12 amino acids. Losses at the gene ends were 4 bases for V and 11 bases for J; bases not matched to a gene: 5. In DNA form, the CDR3 reads TGTGCCAGCAGCTCGGGACAGGGGTTAAAGTACTTC. Translation gives CASSSGQGLKYF.

The genes are TRBV5-1 and TRBJ2-1, with 9 bases identical to TRBD1. J was trimmed by 6 bases and V by 0 bases; bases with no gene match: 4. The CDR3 loop spans 15 amino acids. CDR1 and CDR2 (germline): SGHRS, YFSETQ. Here the CDR3 DNA reads TGCGCCAGCAGCTTGGGGACAGGGGCCTTCAATGAGCAGTTCTTC. It codes for CASSLGTGAFNEQFF.

This chain links TRBV7-9 with TRBJ2-7; D remains ambiguous. Germline lookup yields CDR1 SEHNR and CDR2 FQNEAQ (reference sequence). V lost 2 bases, J lost 4 bases, and 6 bases lay in between. This CDR3 contains 12 residues. CDR3 region: CASSLTLYEQYF. The CDR3, as DNA: TGTGCCAGCAGCTTAACCTTGTACGAGCAGTACTTC.

V usage is TRBV6-5 and J usage is TRBJ1-2; D remains unclear. The germline V gene encodes CDR1 MNHEY and CDR2 SVGAGI. Trimming took 2 bases from V and 2 from J, leaving 9 bases between them. The CDR3 covers 14 residues. CDR3 sequence reads: CASSYQPANYGYTF. For the CDR3, the DNA is TGTGCCAGCAGTTACCAGCCAGCAAACTATGGCTACACCTTC.